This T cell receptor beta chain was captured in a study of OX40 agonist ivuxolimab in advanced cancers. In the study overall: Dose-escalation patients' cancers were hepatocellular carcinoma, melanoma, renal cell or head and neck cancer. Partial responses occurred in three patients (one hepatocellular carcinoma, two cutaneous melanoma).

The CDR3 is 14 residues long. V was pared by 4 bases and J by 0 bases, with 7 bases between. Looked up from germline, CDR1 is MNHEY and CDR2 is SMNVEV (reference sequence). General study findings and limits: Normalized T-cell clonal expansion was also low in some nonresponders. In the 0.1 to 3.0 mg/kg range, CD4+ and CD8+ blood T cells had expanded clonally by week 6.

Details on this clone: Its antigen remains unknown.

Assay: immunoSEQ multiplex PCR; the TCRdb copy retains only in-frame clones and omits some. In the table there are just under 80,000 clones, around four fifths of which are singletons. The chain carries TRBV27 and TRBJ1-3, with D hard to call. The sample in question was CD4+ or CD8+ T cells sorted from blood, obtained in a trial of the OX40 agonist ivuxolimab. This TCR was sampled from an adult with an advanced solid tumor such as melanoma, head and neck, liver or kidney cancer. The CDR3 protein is CASSSSYSGNTIYF. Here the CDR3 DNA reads TGTGCCAGCAGTTCGAGTTACTCTGGAAACACCATATATTTT.